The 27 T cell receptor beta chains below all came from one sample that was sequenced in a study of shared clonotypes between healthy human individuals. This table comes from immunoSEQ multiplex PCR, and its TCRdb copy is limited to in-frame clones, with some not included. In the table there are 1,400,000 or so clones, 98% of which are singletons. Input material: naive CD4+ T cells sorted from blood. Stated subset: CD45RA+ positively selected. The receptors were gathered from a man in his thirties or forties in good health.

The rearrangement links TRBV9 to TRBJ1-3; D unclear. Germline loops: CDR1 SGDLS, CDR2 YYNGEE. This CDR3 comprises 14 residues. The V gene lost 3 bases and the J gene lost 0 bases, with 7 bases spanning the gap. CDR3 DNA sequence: TGTGCCAGCAGCGCCGACCCCTCTGGAAACACCATATATTTT. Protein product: CASSADPSGNTIYF.

Here the CDR3 DNA reads TGTGCCAGCAGCTTAGTTCTAGCGGCTACAGATACGCAGTATTTT. It specifies CASSLVLAATDTQYF. The V call is TRBV7-2, the J call TRBJ2-3, with TRBD2 identical over 7 bases. This CDR3 spans 15 amino acids. The J segment lost 3 bases and the V segment lost 1 base, leaving 4 bases of the junction unmatched. Germline V gene lookup returns CDR1 SGHTA and CDR2 FQGNSA.

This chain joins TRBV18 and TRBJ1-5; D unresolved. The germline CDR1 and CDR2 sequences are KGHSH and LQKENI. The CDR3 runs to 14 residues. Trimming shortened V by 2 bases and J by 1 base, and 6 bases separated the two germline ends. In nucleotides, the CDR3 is TGTGCCAGCTCACCAAAGAGAAGCAATCAGCCCCAGCATTTT. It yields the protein CASSPKRSNQPQHF.

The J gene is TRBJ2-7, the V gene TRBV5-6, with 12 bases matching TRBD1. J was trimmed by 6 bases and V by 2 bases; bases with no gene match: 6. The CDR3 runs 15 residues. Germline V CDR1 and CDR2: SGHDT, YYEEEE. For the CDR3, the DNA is TGTGCCAGCAGCTTTAGGGACAGGGGGCCGAGCGAGCAGTACTTC. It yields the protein CASSFRDRGPSEQYF. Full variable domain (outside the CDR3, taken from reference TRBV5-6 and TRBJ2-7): DAGVTQSPTHLIKTRGQQVTLRCSPKSGHDTVSWYQQALGQGPQFIFQYYEEEERQRGNFPDRFSGHQFPNYSSELNVNALLLGDSALYLCASSFRDRGPSEQYFGPGTRLTVT.

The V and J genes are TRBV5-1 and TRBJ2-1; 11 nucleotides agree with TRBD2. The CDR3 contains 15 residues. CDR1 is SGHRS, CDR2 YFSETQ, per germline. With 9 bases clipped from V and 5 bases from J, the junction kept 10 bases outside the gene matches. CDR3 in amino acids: CATSSGTSGNNEQFF. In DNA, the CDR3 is TGCGCCACATCCTCCGGGACTAGCGGAAACAATGAGCAGTTCTTC.

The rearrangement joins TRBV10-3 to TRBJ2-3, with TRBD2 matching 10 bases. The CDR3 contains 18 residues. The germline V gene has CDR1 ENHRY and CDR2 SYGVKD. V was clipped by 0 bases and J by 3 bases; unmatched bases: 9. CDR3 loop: CAISESWRAGGPTDTQYF. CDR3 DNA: TGTGCCATCAGTGAGTCGTGGCGAGCGGGAGGGCCGACAGATACGCAGTATTTT.

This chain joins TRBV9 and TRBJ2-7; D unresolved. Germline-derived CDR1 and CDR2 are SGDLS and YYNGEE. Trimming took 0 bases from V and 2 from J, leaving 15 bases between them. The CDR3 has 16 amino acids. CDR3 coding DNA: TGTGCCAGCAGCGTAGGACCGGCGGTCGCGACCTACGAGCAGTACTTC. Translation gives CASSVGPAVATYEQYF.

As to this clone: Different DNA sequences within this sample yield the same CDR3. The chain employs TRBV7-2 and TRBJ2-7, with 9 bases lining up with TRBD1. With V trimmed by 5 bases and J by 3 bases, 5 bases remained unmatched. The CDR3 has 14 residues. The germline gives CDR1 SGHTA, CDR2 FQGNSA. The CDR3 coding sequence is TGTGCCAGCAGCGCCGGACAGGGGAGCTACGAGCAGTACTTC. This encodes CASSAGQGSYEQYF.

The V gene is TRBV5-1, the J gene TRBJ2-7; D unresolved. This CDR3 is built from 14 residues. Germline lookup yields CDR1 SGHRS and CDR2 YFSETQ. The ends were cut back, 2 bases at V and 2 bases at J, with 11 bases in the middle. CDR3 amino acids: CASSFIADTYEQYF. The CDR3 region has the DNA TGCGCCAGCAGCTTTATCGCGGATACCTACGAGCAGTACTTC.

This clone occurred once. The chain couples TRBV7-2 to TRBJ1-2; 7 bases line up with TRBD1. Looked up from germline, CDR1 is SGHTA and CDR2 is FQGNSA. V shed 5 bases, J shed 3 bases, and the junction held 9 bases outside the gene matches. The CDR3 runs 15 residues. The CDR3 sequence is CASSQYAQGDYGYTF. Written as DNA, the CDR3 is TGTGCCAGCAGCCAATATGCGCAGGGGGACTATGGCTACACCTTC.

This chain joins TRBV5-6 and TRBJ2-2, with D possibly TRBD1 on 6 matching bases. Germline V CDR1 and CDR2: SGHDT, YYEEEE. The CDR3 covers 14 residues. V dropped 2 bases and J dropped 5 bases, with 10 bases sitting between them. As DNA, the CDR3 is TGTGCCAGCAGCTTACAGGGACCGACCGGGGAGCTGTTTTTT. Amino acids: CASSLQGPTGELFF.

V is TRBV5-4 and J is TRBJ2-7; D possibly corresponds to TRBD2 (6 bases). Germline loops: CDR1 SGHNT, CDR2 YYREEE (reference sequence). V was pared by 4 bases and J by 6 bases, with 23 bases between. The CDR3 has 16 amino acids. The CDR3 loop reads CASSRGRGEAPREQYF. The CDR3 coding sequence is TGTGCCAGCAGCCGAGGCCGAGGGGAGGCCCCTCGCGAGCAGTACTTC.

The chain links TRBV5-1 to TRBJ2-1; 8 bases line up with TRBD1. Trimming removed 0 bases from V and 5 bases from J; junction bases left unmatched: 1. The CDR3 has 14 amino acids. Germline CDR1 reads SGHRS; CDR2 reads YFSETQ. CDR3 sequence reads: CASSLVTGDNEQFF. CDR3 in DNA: TGCGCCAGCAGCTTGGTGACAGGGGACAATGAGCAGTTCTTC. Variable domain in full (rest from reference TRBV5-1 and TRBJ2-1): KAGVTQTPRYLIKTRGQQVTLSCSPISGHRSVSWYQQTPGQGLQFLFEYFSETQRNKGNFPGRFSGRQFSNSRSEMNVSTLELGDSALYLCASSLVTGDNEQFFGPGTRLTVL.

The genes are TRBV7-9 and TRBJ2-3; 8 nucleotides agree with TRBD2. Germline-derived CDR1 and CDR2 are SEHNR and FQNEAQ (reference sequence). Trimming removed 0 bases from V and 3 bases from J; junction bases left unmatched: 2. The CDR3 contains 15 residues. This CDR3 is CASSLAASGTDTQYF. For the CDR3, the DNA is TGTGCCAGCAGCTTAGCGGCTAGCGGGACAGATACGCAGTATTTT.

The CDR3 coding sequence is TGTGCCAGCAGTTTTACCGACGGATCCACAGATACGCAGTATTTT. Protein: CASSFTDGSTDTQYF. V usage is TRBV28 and J usage is TRBJ2-3, with D uncertain. The length of the CDR3 is 15 residues. CDR1 MDHEN and CDR2 SYDVKM come from the germline V gene. The ends were cut back, 3 bases at V and 2 bases at J, with 12 bases in the middle.

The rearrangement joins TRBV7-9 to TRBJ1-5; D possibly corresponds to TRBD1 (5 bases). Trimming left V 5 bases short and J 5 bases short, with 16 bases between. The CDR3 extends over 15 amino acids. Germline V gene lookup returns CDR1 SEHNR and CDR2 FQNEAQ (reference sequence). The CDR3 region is CASSPLGGSDQPQHF. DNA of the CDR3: TGTGCCAGCAGCCCGCTCGGGGGGTCGGATCAGCCCCAGCATTTT.

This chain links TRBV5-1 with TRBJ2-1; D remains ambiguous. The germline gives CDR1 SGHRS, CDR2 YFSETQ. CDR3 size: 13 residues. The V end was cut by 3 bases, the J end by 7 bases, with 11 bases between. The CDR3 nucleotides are TGCGCCAGCAGCTGGGGTATCGAGAATGAGCAGTTCTTC. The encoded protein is CASSWGIENEQFF.

As DNA, the CDR3 is TGTGCCAGCAGGCTGACAGGGGCAATAAATGAGCAGTTCTTC. Encoded protein: CASRLTGAINEQFF. The rearrangement uses TRBV5-6 and TRBJ2-1; 8 bases are shared with TRBD1. CDR1 SGHDT and CDR2 YYEEEE come from the germline V gene. With 5 bases clipped from V and 7 bases from J, the junction kept 8 bases outside the gene matches. The CDR3 is 14 amino acids.

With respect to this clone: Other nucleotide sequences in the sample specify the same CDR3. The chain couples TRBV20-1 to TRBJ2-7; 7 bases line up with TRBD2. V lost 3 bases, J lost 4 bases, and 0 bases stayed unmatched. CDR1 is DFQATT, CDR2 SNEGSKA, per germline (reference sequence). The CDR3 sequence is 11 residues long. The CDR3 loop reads CSARGGYEQYF. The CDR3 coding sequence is TGCAGTGCTAGGGGAGGGTACGAGCAGTACTTC.

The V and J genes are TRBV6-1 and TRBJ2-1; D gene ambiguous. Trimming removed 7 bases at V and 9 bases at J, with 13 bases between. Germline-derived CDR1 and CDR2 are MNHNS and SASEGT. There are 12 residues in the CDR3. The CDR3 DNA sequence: TGTGCCAGCAACACAGATATTCTTGAGCAGTTCTTC. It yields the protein CASNTDILEQFF.

The CDR3 here is CASSGLAGGRDTQYF. The CDR3 DNA reads as TGCGCCAGCAGTGGGCTAGCGGGAGGTAGGGATACGCAGTATTTT. The gene calls are TRBV10-1 and TRBJ2-3; 11 bases match TRBD2. From germline, CDR1 is WNHNN and CDR2 SYGVQD (reference sequence). The CDR3 contains 15 residues. With 4 bases clipped from V and 6 bases from J, the junction kept 6 bases outside the gene matches.

CDR3 protein: CASSMSGAGTDTQYF. In nucleotides, the CDR3 is TGTGCCAGTAGTATGTCCGGAGCGGGCACAGATACGCAGTATTTT. The chain combines TRBV19 with TRBJ2-3, with D perhaps matching TRBD2 (5 bases). The ends were cut back, 3 bases at V and 1 base at J, with 11 bases in the middle. This CDR3 comprises 15 residues. In germline, CDR1 is LNHDA, CDR2 SQIVND (reference sequence).

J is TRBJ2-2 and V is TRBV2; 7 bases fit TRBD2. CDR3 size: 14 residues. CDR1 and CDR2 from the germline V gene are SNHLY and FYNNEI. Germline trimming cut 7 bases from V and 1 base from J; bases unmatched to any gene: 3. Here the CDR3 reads CASKKRGNTGELFF. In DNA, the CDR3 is TGTGCCAGCAAAAAGCGGGGGAACACCGGGGAGCTGTTTTTT.

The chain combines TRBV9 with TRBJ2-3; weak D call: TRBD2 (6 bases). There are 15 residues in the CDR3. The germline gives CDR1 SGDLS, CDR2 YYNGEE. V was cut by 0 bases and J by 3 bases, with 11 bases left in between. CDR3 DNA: TGTGCCAGCAGCGTAGACGGGAGAGGGACAGATACGCAGTATTTT. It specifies CASSVDGRGTDTQYF.

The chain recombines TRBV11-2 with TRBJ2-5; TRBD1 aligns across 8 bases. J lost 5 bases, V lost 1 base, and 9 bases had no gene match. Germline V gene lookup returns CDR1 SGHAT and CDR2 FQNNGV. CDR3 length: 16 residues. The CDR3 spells CASSLGRTGQGETQYF. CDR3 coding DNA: TGTGCCAGCAGCTTAGGGAGGACAGGGCAGGGGGAGACCCAGTACTTC.

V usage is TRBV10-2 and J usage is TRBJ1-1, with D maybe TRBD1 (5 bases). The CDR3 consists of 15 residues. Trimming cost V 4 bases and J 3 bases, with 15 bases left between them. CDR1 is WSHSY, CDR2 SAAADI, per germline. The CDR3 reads CASSGVGERDTEAFF. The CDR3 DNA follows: TGCGCCAGCAGTGGGGTGGGGGAGAGGGACACTGAAGCTTTCTTT.

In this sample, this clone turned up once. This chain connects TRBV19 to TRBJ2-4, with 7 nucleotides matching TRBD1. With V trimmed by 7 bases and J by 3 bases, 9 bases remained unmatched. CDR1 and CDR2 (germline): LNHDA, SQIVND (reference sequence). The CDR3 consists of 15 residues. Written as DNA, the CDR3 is TGTGCCAGTACCCAGCGGACAGGAGGCAAAAACATTCAGTACTTC. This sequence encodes CASTQRTGGKNIQYF.